This T cell receptor (beta chain) came from a study of control samples from healthy donors and cancer patients. Produced via immunoSEQ multiplex PCR; TCRdb's table is partial and in-frame only. The sample shows some 100,000 clones, about 91% of them seen only once. Trimming removed 5 bases at V and 0 bases at J, with 13 bases between. CDR1 is SEHNR, CDR2 FQNEAQ, per germline (reference sequence). The CDR3 consists of 15 residues. This clone was seen only once. V gene TRBV7-9 combines with J gene TRBJ1-1; D not resolved. This clonotype was obtained from a young man in good health. The sequenced material came from blood. CDR3 DNA sequence: TGTGCCAGCAGCCCTTGGCCGGTAATGAACACTGAAGCTTTCTTT. This codes for CASSPWPVMNTEAFF.